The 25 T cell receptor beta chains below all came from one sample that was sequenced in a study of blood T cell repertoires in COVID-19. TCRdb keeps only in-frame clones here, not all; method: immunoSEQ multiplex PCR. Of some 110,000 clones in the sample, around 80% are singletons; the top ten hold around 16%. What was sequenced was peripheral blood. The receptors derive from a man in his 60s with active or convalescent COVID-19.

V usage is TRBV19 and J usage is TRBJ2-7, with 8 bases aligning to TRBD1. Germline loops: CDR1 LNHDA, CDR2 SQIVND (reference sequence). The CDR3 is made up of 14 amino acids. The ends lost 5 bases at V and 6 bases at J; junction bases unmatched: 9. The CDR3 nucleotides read TGTGCCAGTAGTGTCGCCGGGACAGGCTCCGAGCAGTACTTC. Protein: CASSVAGTGSEQYF.

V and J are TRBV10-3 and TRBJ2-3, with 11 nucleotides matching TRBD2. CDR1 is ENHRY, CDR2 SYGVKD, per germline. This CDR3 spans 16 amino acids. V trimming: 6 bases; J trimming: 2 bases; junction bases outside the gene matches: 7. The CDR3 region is CAISRGTSGTTDTQYF. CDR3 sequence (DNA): TGTGCCATCAGCAGGGGGACTAGCGGAACCACAGATACGCAGTATTTT.

CDR3 amino acids: CASEMGQGARNTIYF. CDR3 nucleotide sequence: TGTGCCAGCGAGATGGGGCAGGGCGCTCGAAACACCATATATTTT. The rearrangement links TRBV6-5 to TRBJ1-3; perhaps TRBD1 as D (5 bases). In germline, CDR1 is MNHEY, CDR2 SVGAGI. Trimming cost V 8 bases and J 5 bases, with 19 bases left between them. The CDR3 covers 15 residues.

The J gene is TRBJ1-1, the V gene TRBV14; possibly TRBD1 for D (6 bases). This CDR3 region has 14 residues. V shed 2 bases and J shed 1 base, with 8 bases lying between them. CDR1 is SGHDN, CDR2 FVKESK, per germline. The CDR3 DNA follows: TGTGCCAGCAGCCAACAGGGGTCGAACACTGAAGCTTTCTTT. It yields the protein CASSQQGSNTEAFF.

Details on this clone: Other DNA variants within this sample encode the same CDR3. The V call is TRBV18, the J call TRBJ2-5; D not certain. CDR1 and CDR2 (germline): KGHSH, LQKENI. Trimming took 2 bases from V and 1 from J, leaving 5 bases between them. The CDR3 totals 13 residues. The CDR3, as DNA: TGTGCCAGCTCACCAGCGGTCCAAGAGACCCAGTACTTC. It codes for CASSPAVQETQYF.

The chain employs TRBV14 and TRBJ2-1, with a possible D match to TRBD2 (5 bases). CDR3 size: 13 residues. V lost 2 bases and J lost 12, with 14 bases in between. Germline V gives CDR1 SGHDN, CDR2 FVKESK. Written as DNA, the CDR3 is TGTGCCAGCAGCCAAACTGGTACCGAGGGGCAGTTCTTC. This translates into CASSQTGTEGQFF.

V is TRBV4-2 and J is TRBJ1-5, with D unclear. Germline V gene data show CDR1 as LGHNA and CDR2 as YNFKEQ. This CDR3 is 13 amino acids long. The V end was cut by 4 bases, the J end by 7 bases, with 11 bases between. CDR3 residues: CASSPRGDQPQHF. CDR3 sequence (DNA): TGTGCCAGCAGCCCTCGTGGAGACCAGCCCCAGCATTTT.

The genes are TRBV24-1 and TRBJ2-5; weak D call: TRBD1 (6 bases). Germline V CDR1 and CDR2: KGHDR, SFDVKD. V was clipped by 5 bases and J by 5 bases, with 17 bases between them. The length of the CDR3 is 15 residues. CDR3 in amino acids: CATSAHLGAVETQYF. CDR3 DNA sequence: TGTGCCACCAGTGCCCATTTGGGGGCCGTCGAGACCCAGTACTTC.

The CDR3 loop is CASTTGTGFNQPQHF. The CDR3 DNA sequence: TGTGCCAGCACTACCGGGACAGGGTTCAATCAGCCCCAGCATTTT. The chain combines TRBV28 with TRBJ1-5; 9 bases match TRBD1. Germline V gene data show CDR1 as MDHEN and CDR2 as SYDVKM. This CDR3 is built from 15 residues. V shed 7 bases, J shed 3 bases, and the junction held 7 bases outside the gene matches.

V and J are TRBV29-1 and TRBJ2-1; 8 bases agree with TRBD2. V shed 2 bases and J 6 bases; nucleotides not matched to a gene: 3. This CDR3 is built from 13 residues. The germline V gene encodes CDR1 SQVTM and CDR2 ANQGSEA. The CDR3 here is CSVERTSFNEQFF. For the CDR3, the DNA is TGCAGCGTTGAAAGGACTAGCTTCAATGAGCAGTTCTTC.

The CDR3 here is CASSFGQALNEQYF. CDR3 DNA: TGCGCCAGCAGCTTCGGACAGGCTCTCAACGAGCAGTACTTC. The gene calls are TRBV5-1 and TRBJ2-7; 7 bases map to TRBD1. V was pared by 2 bases and J by 5 bases, with 7 bases of the junction left unmatched. CDR1 and CDR2 from the germline V gene are SGHRS and YFSETQ. The CDR3 covers 14 residues. The variable domain in full, with the rest retrieved from reference TRBV5-1 and TRBJ2-7, is KAGVTQTPRYLIKTRGQQVTLSCSPISGHRSVSWYQQTPGQGLQFLFEYFSETQRNKGNFPGRFSGRQFSNSRSEMNVSTLELGDSALYLCASSFGQALNEQYFGPGTRLTVT.

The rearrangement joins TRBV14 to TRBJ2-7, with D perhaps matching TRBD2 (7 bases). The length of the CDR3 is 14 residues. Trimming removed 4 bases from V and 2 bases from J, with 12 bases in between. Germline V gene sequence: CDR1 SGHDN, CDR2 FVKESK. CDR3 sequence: CASSRSGGPYEQYF. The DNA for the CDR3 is TGTGCCAGCAGCCGTTCGGGGGGCCCCTACGAGCAGTACTTC.

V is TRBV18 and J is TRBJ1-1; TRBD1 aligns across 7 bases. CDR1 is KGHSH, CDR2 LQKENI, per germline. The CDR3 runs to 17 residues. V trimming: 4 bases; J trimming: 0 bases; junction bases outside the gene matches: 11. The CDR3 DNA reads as TGTGCCAGCTCACACAGTACTACAGGGGCCCTGAACACTGAAGCTTTCTTT. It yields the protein CASSHSTTGALNTEAFF.

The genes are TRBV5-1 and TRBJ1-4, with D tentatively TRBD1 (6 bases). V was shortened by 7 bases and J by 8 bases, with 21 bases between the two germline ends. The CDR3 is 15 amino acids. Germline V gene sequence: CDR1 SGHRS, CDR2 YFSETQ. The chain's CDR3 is CASHAGDTVGEKLFF. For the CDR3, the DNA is TGCGCCAGCCACGCAGGGGACACGGTGGGGGAAAAACTGTTTTTT.

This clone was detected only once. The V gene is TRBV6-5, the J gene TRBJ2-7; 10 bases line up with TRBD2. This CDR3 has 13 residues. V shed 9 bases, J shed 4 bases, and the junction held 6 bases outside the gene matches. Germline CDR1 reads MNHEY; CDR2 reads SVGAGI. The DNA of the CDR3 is TGTGCCAGTACCGGGACTAGCGTATACGAGCAGTACTTC. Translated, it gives CASTGTSVYEQYF.

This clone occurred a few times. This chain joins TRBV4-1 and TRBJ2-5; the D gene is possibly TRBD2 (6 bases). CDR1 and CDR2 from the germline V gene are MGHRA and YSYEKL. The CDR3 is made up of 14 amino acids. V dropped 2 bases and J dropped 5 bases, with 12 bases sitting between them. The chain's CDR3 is CASSQRRDGETQYF. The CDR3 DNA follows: TGCGCCAGCAGCCAAAGGCGGGATGGGGAGACCCAGTACTTC.

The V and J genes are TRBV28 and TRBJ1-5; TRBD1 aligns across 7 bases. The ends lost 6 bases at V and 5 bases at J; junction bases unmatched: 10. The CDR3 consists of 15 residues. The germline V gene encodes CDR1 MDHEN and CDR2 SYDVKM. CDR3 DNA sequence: TGTGCCAGCAGGGACATGCAGGGGGGAGATCAGCCCCAGCATTTT. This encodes CASRDMQGGDQPQHF.

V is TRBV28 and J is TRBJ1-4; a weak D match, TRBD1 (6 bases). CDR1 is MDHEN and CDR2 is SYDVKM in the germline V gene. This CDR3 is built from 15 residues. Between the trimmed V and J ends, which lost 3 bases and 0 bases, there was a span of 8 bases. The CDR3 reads CASSFKGATNEKLFF. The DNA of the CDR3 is TGTGCCAGCAGTTTTAAGGGGGCAACTAATGAAAAACTGTTTTTT.

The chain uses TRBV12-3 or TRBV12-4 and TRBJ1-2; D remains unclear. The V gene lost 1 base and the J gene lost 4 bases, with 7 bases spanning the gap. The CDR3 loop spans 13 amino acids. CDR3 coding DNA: TGTGCCAGCAGTTTAGGGCAGGTCTATGGCTACACCTTC. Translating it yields CASSLGQVYGYTF.

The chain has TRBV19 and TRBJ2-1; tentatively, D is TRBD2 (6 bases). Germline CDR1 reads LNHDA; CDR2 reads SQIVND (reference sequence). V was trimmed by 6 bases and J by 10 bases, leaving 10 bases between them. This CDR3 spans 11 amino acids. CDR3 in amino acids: CASRRSGEQFF. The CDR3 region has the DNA TGTGCCAGTAGGAGAAGCGGGGAGCAGTTCTTC.

CDR3 coding DNA: TGTGCCAGCAGCCTGAGGACTAGCGGGAGACTTAGCACAGATACGCAGTATTTT. It codes for CASSLRTSGRLSTDTQYF. V and J are TRBV7-6 and TRBJ2-3, with 13 nucleotides matching TRBD2. The CDR3 contains 18 residues. V shed 5 bases and J 0 bases; nucleotides not matched to a gene: 8. Germline V gene data show CDR1 as SGHVS and CDR2 as FNYEAQ.

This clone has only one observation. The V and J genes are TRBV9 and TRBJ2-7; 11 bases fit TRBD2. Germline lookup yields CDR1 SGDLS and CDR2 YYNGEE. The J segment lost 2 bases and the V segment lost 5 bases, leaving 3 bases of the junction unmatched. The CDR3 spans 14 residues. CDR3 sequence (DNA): TGTGCCAGCAGTCTTAGCGGGAGGGCCTACGAGCAGTACTTC. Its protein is CASSLSGRAYEQYF.

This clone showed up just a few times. CDR3 DNA sequence: TGTGCCATCAGAGACCAGGGTGACTATGGCTACACCTTC. Its translation is CAIRDQGDYGYTF. The chain uses TRBV10-3 and TRBJ1-2, with D tentatively TRBD1 (5 bases). The CDR3 runs to 13 residues. V was clipped by 6 bases and J by 3 bases, with 11 bases between them. Germline V gene lookup returns CDR1 ENHRY and CDR2 SYGVKD.

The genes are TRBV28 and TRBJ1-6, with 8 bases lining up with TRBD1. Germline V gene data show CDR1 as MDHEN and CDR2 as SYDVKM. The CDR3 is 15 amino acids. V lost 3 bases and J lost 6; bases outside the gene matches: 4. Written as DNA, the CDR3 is TGTGCCAGCAGTTTGGAGGACAGGGTTAATTCACCCCTCCACTTT. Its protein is CASSLEDRVNSPLHF.

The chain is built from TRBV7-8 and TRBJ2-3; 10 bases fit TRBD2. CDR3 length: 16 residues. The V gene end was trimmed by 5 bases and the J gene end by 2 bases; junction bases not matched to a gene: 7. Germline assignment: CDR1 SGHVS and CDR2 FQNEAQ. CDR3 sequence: CASSTTSGASTDTQYF. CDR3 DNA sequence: TGTGCCAGCAGCACCACTAGCGGGGCTTCCACAGATACGCAGTATTTT.